The 31 T cell receptor beta chains below all came from one sample that was sequenced in a study of blood T cell repertoires in COVID-19. Assay used: immunoSEQ multiplex PCR; TCRdb lists only in-frame clones, some missing. This table holds 85,000 to 130,000 clones, roughly 80% found once. The sample taken for sequencing was peripheral blood. These receptors originate from an elderly woman with active or convalescent COVID-19.

This clone was counted a single time. V usage is TRBV4-1 and J usage is TRBJ1-1; TRBD1 matches at 9 bases. The CDR3 totals 15 residues. Trimming took 3 bases from V and 9 from J; bases not matched to a gene: 11. Germline V gene lookup returns CDR1 MGHRA and CDR2 YSYEKL. CDR3: CASSQEGQGGRKAFF. As DNA, the CDR3 is TGCGCCAGCAGCCAGGAGGGACAGGGTGGAAGAAAAGCTTTCTTT.

The chain couples TRBV6-6 to TRBJ2-7; a weak D match, TRBD1 (6 bases). Germline V gene sequence: CDR1 MNHNY, CDR2 SVGAGI (reference sequence). CDR3 length: 12 residues. V lost 6 bases and J lost 1, with 7 bases in between. This CDR3 reads CASRTGSYEQYF. CDR3 bases: TGTGCCAGCAGGACAGGATCCTACGAGCAGTACTTC.

This clone has just a few counts. V usage is TRBV6-5 and J usage is TRBJ1-1; TRBD1 matches at 7 bases. CDR3 length: 14 residues. V gave up 6 bases and J gave up 4 bases; unmatched junction bases: 8. Germline V CDR1 and CDR2: MNHEY, SVGAGI. CDR3 bases: TGTGCCAGCAGGGCGACAGGGATGAGCACTGAAGCTTTCTTT. The encoded protein is CASRATGMSTEAFF.

The chain recombines TRBV5-1 with TRBJ2-7; weak D call: TRBD1 (6 bases). In germline, CDR1 is SGHRS, CDR2 YFSETQ. Trimming took 0 bases from V and 0 from J, leaving 13 bases between them. CDR3 length: 16 residues. The CDR3 loop reads CASSLGAGAVSYEQYF. CDR3 DNA: TGCGCCAGCAGCTTGGGGGCAGGGGCTGTCTCCTACGAGCAGTACTTC.

The chain is built from TRBV6-6 and TRBJ2-5; possible D gene TRBD2, 6 bases. V was cut by 5 bases and J by 5 bases, with 27 bases left in between. The CDR3 is made up of 18 amino acids. Germline values: CDR1 MNHNY, CDR2 SVGAGI (reference sequence). The CDR3 region has the DNA TGTGCCAGCAGTCAACAAAGGACCGCCGGGGGATTCGGGGAGACCCAGTACTTC. Translated: CASSQQRTAGGFGETQYF.

The chain has TRBV12-3 or TRBV12-4 and TRBJ1-5; D call uncertain. CDR3 length: 12 amino acids. The ends were cut back, 6 bases at V and 9 bases at J, with 12 bases in the middle. CDR3 amino acids: CASSRISGPQHF. Here the CDR3 DNA reads TGTGCCAGCAGCCGTATATCGGGGCCCCAGCATTTT.

V gene TRBV11-2 combines with J gene TRBJ1-3; no clear D. The CDR3 has 14 residues. The germline V gene has CDR1 SGHAT and CDR2 FQNNGV. V lost 4 bases and J lost 4, with 11 bases in between. The CDR3 region has the DNA TGTGCCAGCAGCTCTACCTCGGGAGGAAACACCATATATTTT. It translates to CASSSTSGGNTIYF.

This chain joins TRBV6-5 and TRBJ2-1, with 11 bases identical to TRBD2. The V gene's germline CDR1 is MNHEY and CDR2 SVGAGI. The CDR3 consists of 16 residues. V was pared by 4 bases and J by 5 bases, with 7 bases of the junction left unmatched. The CDR3 here is CASSSSSGGAHNEQFF. The CDR3 DNA reads as TGTGCCAGCAGTTCGAGTAGCGGGGGGGCGCACAATGAGCAGTTCTTC.

The chain joins TRBV27 to TRBJ2-7; 7 bases line up with TRBD1. This CDR3 comprises 16 residues. After removal of 6 bases from V and 4 bases from J, the junction contained 15 bases not matched to a gene. Germline-derived CDR1 and CDR2 are MNHEY and SMNVEV (reference sequence). The CDR3 nucleotides are TGTGCCAGCAGCTTTCAGCCTAGGCAGGGGGTTTACGAGCAGTACTTC. Encoded protein: CASSFQPRQGVYEQYF.

This clone has just one count. The chain recombines TRBV28 with TRBJ1-2, with D tentatively TRBD1 (6 bases). This CDR3 region has 14 residues. Germline assignment: CDR1 MDHEN and CDR2 SYDVKM. V was cut by 9 bases and J by 3 bases, with 17 bases left in between. The CDR3 region is CASTYGRGDYGYTF. CDR3 bases: TGTGCCAGTACCTACGGCAGGGGAGACTATGGCTACACCTTC.

The chain uses TRBV10-3 and TRBJ2-5, with D unclear. Per the germline V gene, CDR1 is ENHRY and CDR2 is SYGVKD. The CDR3 extends over 13 amino acids. Trimming shortened V by 6 bases and J by 0 bases, and 8 bases separated the two germline ends. The CDR3, as DNA: TGTGCCATCAGGACAAGGTACCAAGAGACCCAGTACTTC. Translating gives CAIRTRYQETQYF.

In its sample, this clone was seen many times. The chain has TRBV21-1 and TRBJ2-7; the D call of TRBD2 is as the table states it, not checked on the DNA. TRBV21-1 is assigned pseudogene status. CDR3 length equals 17 residues. The CDR3 coding sequence is TGTGCCAGCAGCAAAATTAGGAGCGGAAGACTCTCCTACGAGCAGTACTTC. It is translated as CASSKIRSGRLSYEQYF.

The chain carries TRBV7-6 and TRBJ2-1; the D gene is possibly TRBD2 (5 bases). CDR1 and CDR2 (germline): SGHVS, FNYEAQ. This CDR3 region has 22 residues. V was clipped by 7 bases and J by 6 bases, with 40 bases between them. CDR3 sequence: CASTKSGSTPAKNIRGPNEQFF. CDR3 coding DNA: TGTGCCAGCACTAAATCCGGATCTACTCCAGCTAAAAATATCCGAGGGCCCAATGAGCAGTTCTTC.

The chain uses TRBV28 and TRBJ2-2; a weak D match, TRBD2 (5 bases). The V gene's germline CDR1 is MDHEN and CDR2 SYDVKM. CDR3 length equals 13 residues. V gave up 8 bases and J gave up 3 bases, with 10 bases separating them. The CDR3 spells CASGSGDTGELFF. The CDR3 bases are TGTGCCAGCGGGAGTGGAGACACCGGGGAGCTGTTTTTT.

The genes are TRBV21-1 and TRBJ2-1; TRBD2, the D gene given by the table, was not confirmed from the DNA. TRBV21-1 is flagged as a pseudogene. The CDR3 is 15 amino acids. The CDR3 reads CASSKAGLSTPVQFF. CDR3 in DNA: TGTGCCAGCAGCAAAGCCGGACTATCCACCCCAGTGCAGTTCTTC.

This chain links TRBV6-5 with TRBJ2-7, with 10 bases lining up with TRBD1. The CDR3 has 13 amino acids. The V gene end was trimmed by 6 bases and the J gene end by 7 bases; junction bases not matched to a gene: 6. The germline V gene encodes CDR1 MNHEY and CDR2 SVGAGI. The CDR3 coding sequence is TGTGCCAGCAGCCGACCGGACAGGGGGGAGCAGTACTTC. Protein sequence: CASSRPDRGEQYF.

This clone was counted only a few times. This chain links TRBV7-9 with TRBJ1-5; D perhaps matches TRBD1 (5 bases). The CDR3 covers 15 residues. CDR1 and CDR2 (germline): SEHNR, FQNEAQ (reference sequence). Trimming took 1 base from V and 2 from J, leaving 9 bases between them. CDR3 coding DNA: TGTGCCAGCAGCTTAGGGGGGGTAGGCAATCAGCCCCAGCATTTT. Translation: CASSLGGVGNQPQHF.

The rearrangement uses TRBV5-4 and TRBJ2-1, with TRBD2 identical over 7 bases. J gave up 0 bases and V 3 bases, and 3 bases lay outside the gene matches. This CDR3 region has 15 residues. CDR1 and CDR2 (germline): SGHNT, YYREEE (reference sequence). The CDR3 bases are TGTGCCAGCAGCTCCGGGGGGTCCTCCTACAATGAGCAGTTCTTC. Translation gives CASSSGGSSYNEQFF.

The chain employs TRBV11-2 and TRBJ1-1; D gene uncertain. The CDR3 is 16 residues long. Trimming shortened V by 2 bases and J by 4 bases, and 17 bases separated the two germline ends. CDR1 and CDR2 (germline): SGHAT, FQNNGV. CDR3 in amino acids: CASSLFVGRSSTEAFF. In DNA form, the CDR3 reads TGTGCCAGCAGCTTATTTGTTGGTCGGAGTTCCACTGAAGCTTTCTTT.

This chain uses TRBV9 with TRBJ2-3, with D tentatively TRBD2 (6 bases). The CDR3 loop spans 14 amino acids. V lost 0 bases and J lost 2, with 7 bases in between. The germline CDR1 and CDR2 sequences are SGDLS and YYNGEE. CDR3 nucleotide sequence: TGTGCCAGCAGCGTAGGACTAGTCACAGATACGCAGTATTTT. It translates to CASSVGLVTDTQYF.

In nucleotides, the CDR3 is TGTGCCAGCAGTTACTACCCCCAGCCCGACTCCTACAATGAGCAGTTCTTC. Translated: CASSYYPQPDSYNEQFF. The J gene is TRBJ2-1, the V gene TRBV28, with unresolved D. CDR1 is MDHEN and CDR2 is SYDVKM in the germline V gene. Trimming stripped 4 bases from V and 0 bases from J, with 16 bases between. The CDR3 sequence is 17 residues long.

The chain couples TRBV3-1 (or the pseudogene TRBV3-2) to TRBJ2-6; 9 bases line up with TRBD2. The germline CDR1 and CDR2 sequences are LGHDT and YNNKEL (reference sequence). With 1 base clipped from V and 4 bases from J, the junction kept 8 bases outside the gene matches. The CDR3 extends over 18 amino acids. The chain's CDR3 is CASSQGLSAGGGANVLTF. CDR3 nucleotides: TGTGCCAGCAGCCAAGGTTTATCAGCGGGAGGCGGGGCCAACGTCCTGACTTTC.

The chain is built from TRBV9 and TRBJ1-3; 7 bases line up with TRBD1. Per the germline V gene, CDR1 is SGDLS and CDR2 is YYNGEE. The V segment lost 2 bases and the J segment 0 bases; nucleotides outside the gene matches: 5. The CDR3 sequence is 16 residues long. The CDR3 reads CASSVDRARSGNTIYF. Written as DNA, the CDR3 is TGTGCCAGCAGCGTCGACAGGGCCCGCTCTGGAAACACCATATATTTT.

The CDR3 sequence: CASNSRHPPGPQHF. The CDR3 DNA is TGTGCCAGCAATTCCCGGCACCCCCCAGGGCCCCAGCATTTT. The chain couples TRBV6-5 to TRBJ1-5, with unresolved D. The ends were cut back, 7 bases at V and 9 bases at J, with 19 bases in the middle. In germline, CDR1 is MNHEY, CDR2 SVGAGI. CDR3 length: 14 amino acids.

The chain uses TRBV7-2 and TRBJ2-2; D call uncertain. The ends were cut back, 1 base at V and 2 bases at J, with 8 bases in the middle. CDR3 length: 15 residues. Germline values: CDR1 SGHTA, CDR2 FQGNSA. CDR3: CASSLDYLNTGELFF. The DNA for the CDR3 is TGTGCCAGCAGCTTAGACTACTTAAACACCGGGGAGCTGTTTTTT. Combining the CDR3 with reference TRBV7-2 and TRBJ2-2 gives the whole variable domain GAGVSQSPSNKVTEKGKDVELRCDPISGHTALYWYRQSLGQGLEFLIYFQGNSAPDKSGLPSDRFSAERTGGSVSTLTIQRTQQEDSAVYLCASSLDYLNTGELFFGEGSRLTVL.

This clone came up once. This rearrangement joins TRBV9 to TRBJ1-6, with D tentatively TRBD1 (6 bases). The CDR3 has 14 residues. The germline CDR1 and CDR2 sequences are SGDLS and YYNGEE. The V end was cut by 4 bases, the J end by 6 bases, with 11 bases between. CDR3 in DNA: TGTGCCAGCAGCCCTGGGGACACTAATTCACCCCTCCACTTT. Protein sequence: CASSPGDTNSPLHF.

This clone is a singleton in its sample. The rearrangement joins TRBV3-1 (or the pseudogene TRBV3-2) to TRBJ2-7, with TRBD2 matching over 10 bases. The CDR3 contains 15 residues. CDR1 is LGHDT, CDR2 YNNKEL, per germline (reference sequence). Germline trimming cut 2 bases from V and 2 bases from J; bases unmatched to any gene: 3. This CDR3 is CASSQYTSGTYEQYF. The CDR3 nucleotides read TGTGCCAGCAGCCAATATACTAGCGGGACCTACGAGCAGTACTTC.

The gene calls are TRBV24-1 and TRBJ2-2, with 11 bases aligning to TRBD1. Germline-derived CDR1 and CDR2 are KGHDR and SFDVKD. V shed 4 bases and J 6 bases; nucleotides not matched to a gene: 6. The CDR3 is 16 residues long. The CDR3 is CATSDLGQGAAGELFF. CDR3 DNA sequence: TGTGCCACCAGTGACCTCGGACAGGGGGCGGCCGGGGAGCTGTTTTTT.

This chain links TRBV27 with TRBJ2-2; 11 nucleotides match TRBD1. The CDR3 runs 15 residues. Trimming cost V 1 base and J 6 bases; bases outside gene matches: 1. Per germline, CDR1 MNHEY and CDR2 SMNVEV (reference sequence). The CDR3 is CASSLWGQGAGELFF. CDR3 nucleotides: TGTGCCAGCAGTTTATGGGGACAGGGGGCCGGGGAGCTGTTTTTT.

The chain combines TRBV27 with TRBJ1-6, with TRBD1 identical over 9 bases. Per the germline V gene, CDR1 is MNHEY and CDR2 is SMNVEV (reference sequence). Trimming took 0 bases from V and 9 from J; bases not matched to a gene: 12. This CDR3 contains 18 residues. CDR3 nucleotides: TGTGCCAGCAGTTTATCACCTAGGACACAGGGGGCTCGTTCACCCCTCCACTTT. Encoded protein: CASSLSPRTQGARSPLHF.

The table lists this clone with a few counts. The genes are TRBV11-2 and TRBJ2-3; 9 nucleotides agree with TRBD1. The length of the CDR3 is 14 residues. The V and J ends lost 4 bases and 11 bases, in that order; junction bases with no gene match: 10. Germline V gene lookup returns CDR1 SGHAT and CDR2 FQNNGV. CDR3 region: CASSSVGQGLGQYF. CDR3 in DNA: TGTGCCAGCAGCTCGGTGGGACAGGGTTTGGGGCAGTATTTT.